This section outlines one TCR beta chain sequence together with its context. The antigen is unknown. Thyroid surgery was performed in patients who had received no treatment beforehand. The source of the sample is a study of metastatic and nonmetastatic thyroid tumors. Study-level background: Malignant and benign thyroid patients had repertoires compared in peripheral blood and tumor or nodule tissue. General study findings and limits: According to reports, the diversity of TCR beta was significantly higher in malignant thyroid tumors than in benign nodules, and this held in both blood and tumor samples.

Original handling: A distant-metastasis classifier for papillary thyroid cancer was built using CDR3 differences across clinicopathological groups. TCRdb used MiXCR to call clones anew from the PCR reads. The authors' filters were not applied to this entry. This table holds 25,000 to 35,000 clones, roughly 30% found once. Source material: blood. The receptor was isolated from a female donor with papillary thyroid cancer or a benign thyroid nodule (not recorded which). Some clones in this sample may be carry-over from other donors' samples.

Here the CDR3 DNA reads TGTGCCAGCAGTGAACGGGACGGCCATAATTCACCCCTCCACTTT. Translating gives CASSERDGHNSPLHF. This chain joins TRBV5-5 and TRBJ1-6; maybe TRBD1 (5 bases). The length of the CDR3 is 15 residues. Germline V lookup: CDR1 SGHKS, CDR2 YYEKEE (reference sequence). V lost 5 bases, J lost 5 bases, and 14 bases lay in between.